This T cell receptor (beta chain) was captured in a study of T-cell memory formation after mild COVID-19. MiXCR, run by TCRdb on the 5' RACE reads, gives a single entry per CDR3 protein. The sample comprises about 310,000 distinct CDR3 sequences, approximately 19% of which are singletons, and approximately 21% rests with the top ten. V lost 2 bases and J 1 base, leaving 5 bases between the germline ends. Germline V gene sequence: CDR1 MNHEY, CDR2 SVGAGI. The CDR3 covers 13 residues. What was sequenced was PBMCs or a T cell subset sorted from them (not recorded which). The V gene is TRBV6-5, the J gene TRBJ2-5, with D uncertain. This receptor was obtained from a man aged 18 to 35 who had mild COVID-19 (a few samples of this study predate the infection). Cell type and time point are not known. CDR3 sequence: CASSYAFQETQYF. The CDR3 nucleotides read TGTGCCAGCAGTTACGCTTTCCAAGAGACCCAGTACTTC.